This T cell receptor (beta chain) was documented in a study of cytomegalovirus exposure and HLA in healthy donors. Notes on the study in general: Accurate prediction of most subjects' HLA-A and HLA-B alleles from TCR beta sequences was reported. TCR association rates varied by HLA locus in a later analysis, with DRB1 highest and HLA-C lowest.

Germline assignment: CDR1 SGDLS and CDR2 YYNGEE. The CDR3 has 12 residues. With 5 bases clipped from V and 8 bases from J, the junction kept 5 bases outside the gene matches. A multiplex PCR was run with 60 Vbeta primers and 13 Jbeta primers. TCRdb keeps only in-frame clones here, not all; method: immunoSEQ multiplex PCR. The profile covers 120,000 to 150,000 clones, with 84% appearing a single time and over 2% taken by the ten largest. Details on this clone: What it binds is not known.

The sample comprised PBMCs. V usage is TRBV9 and J usage is TRBJ1-2, with 8 bases identical to TRBD1. This TCR was sampled from a boy between 2 and 10 years old in good health and CMV-seronegative. The CDR3 bases are TGTGCCAGCAGGGACAGGGATGTGGGCTACACCTTC. Protein product: CASRDRDVGYTF.